The present TCR beta chain was sequenced within a study of cytomegalovirus exposure and HLA in healthy donors. Comments on this clone: No antigen is known for it.

A multiplex PCR was run with 60 Vbeta primers and 13 Jbeta primers. Sequencing used immunoSEQ multiplex PCR; TCRdb keeps in-frame clones, though not all of them. Its table records 70,000 to 90,000 clones. Trimming cost V 4 bases and J 0 bases; bases outside gene matches: 6. The V gene's germline CDR1 is SNHLY and CDR2 FYNNEI. The CDR3 totals 16 residues. Overall study findings and caveats: Whilst most TCR sequences proved rare, a subset of public TCRs occurred across many donors.

The sample taken for sequencing was PBMCs. The TCR comes from a man aged 18 to 30 in good health and CMV-seropositive. This chain joins TRBV2 and TRBJ2-5, with 9 bases identical to TRBD2. This chain's CDR3 is CASSAGLATYQETQYF. The CDR3 DNA is TGTGCCAGCAGTGCAGGACTAGCGACGTACCAAGAGACCCAGTACTTC.